Described below is a single TCR beta chain sequence and its context. The sample originates from a study of cytomegalovirus exposure and HLA in healthy donors. The primer mix had 60 Vbeta and 13 Jbeta primers. Original data processing: A later analysis counted approximately 88 million unique TCR beta chains, 10 million to 12 million shared. Clones were read by immunoSEQ multiplex PCR, and TCRdb kept only the in-frame ones, dropping some. Clone size and V and J calls were adopted from that table, with D and trimming inferred from the DNA. The sample has over 75,000 clones; about 79% are singletons. This clonotype was obtained from a female donor in good health and CMV-seronegative. Sequences were obtained from PBMCs.

The chain's CDR3 is CASSPSSGRDNEQFF. The CDR3 bases are TGTGCCAGCAGCCCCTCTAGCGGGCGTGACAATGAGCAGTTCTTC. The rearrangement joins TRBV5-4 to TRBJ2-1, with TRBD2 matching 8 bases. Germline CDR1 and CDR2: SGHNT and YYREEE (reference sequence). This CDR3 contains 15 residues. V dropped 4 bases and J dropped 5; count of bases not matched to a gene: 8.